The clone carrying this T cell receptor (gamma chain) is termed medium-sized (0.01 to 0.1%). The antigen is undetermined. This specimen comes from a study of gamma delta lymphoproliferative disorders and STAT genes. Across the whole study: At least 50 ng of genomic DNA went into each LymphoTrack Dx TCRG Assay library. The study's findings and limits: Whether leukemic clones are public or private remains unconfirmed.

TCRdb re-called clones from the multiplex PCR reads via CATT. The sample yields about 2,200 gamma-chain clones, 9% to 10% seen once. Germline V lookup: CDR1 EGSTGY, CDR2 YDSYTSSV. V trimming: 4 bases; J trimming: 3 bases; junction bases outside the gene matches: 18. The CDR3 is 17 amino acids. PBMCs from patients and controls supplied the genomic DNA for sequencing. The chain combines TRGV4 with TRGJ1 or TRGJ2. No J segment appears in TCRdb, so it was assigned here by matching the sequence to germline. The receptor's source is a human donor with gamma-delta T-cell large granular lymphocyte leukemia. The sequencing input was blood. The chain's CDR3 is CATWDRVFGVFYYKKLF. The CDR3 bases are TGTGCCACCTGGGACCGGGTTTTTGGGGTTTTTTATTATAAGAAACTCTTT.